Shown below are 29 T cell receptor beta chains from a single sample sequenced in a study of CD8 T cells in Susac syndrome. RNA totalling roughly 0.5 to 1 ug underwent reverse transcription with random hexamers. TCRdb reprocessed the immunoSEQ multiplex PCR reads with MiXCR, giving one entry per CDR3 protein. The data show roughly 200,000 distinct CDR3 sequences, with 80% to 95% seen just once and 0.1% held by the top ten. The specimen sequenced was CD4+ T cells from PBMCs. Every receptor here comes from a human donor in good health.

The rearrangement joins TRBV3-1 to TRBJ1-3; D gene unclear. There are 14 residues in the CDR3. Germline V gene sequence: CDR1 LGHDT, CDR2 YNNKEL (reference sequence). Trimming shortened V by 5 bases and J by 4 bases, and 12 bases separated the two germline ends. The DNA for the CDR3 is TGTGCCAGCAGCTTGTCTTCGACGGGAAACACCATATATTTT. Protein sequence: CASSLSSTGNTIYF.

The V gene is TRBV12-3 or TRBV12-4, the J gene TRBJ1-2; maybe TRBD1 (5 bases). Trimming left V 10 bases short and J 4 bases short, with 16 bases between. CDR3 size: 13 residues. In nucleotides, the CDR3 is TGTGCCACCGACTTCGACAGCTCCTATGGCTACACCTTC. The encoded protein is CATDFDSSYGYTF.

The chain uses TRBV23-1 and TRBJ2-2; 8 bases fit TRBD1. TRBV23-1 is marked as an open reading frame, function uncertain. The CDR3 spans 19 residues. The ends lost 0 bases at V and 1 base at J; junction bases unmatched: 10. The CDR3 DNA reads as TGCGCCAGCAGTCAATCCCCACGGGGGACAGGAGAGAACACCGGGGAGCTGTTTTTT. This gives the protein CASSQSPRGTGENTGELFF.

This chain links TRBV6-5 with TRBJ1-3, with 7 bases identical to TRBD1. This CDR3 is 16 amino acids long. The ends lost 4 bases at V and 0 bases at J; junction bases unmatched: 6. CDR1 and CDR2 from the germline V gene are MNHEY and SVGAGI. CDR3 amino acids: CASSSTGSLSGNTIYF. In DNA form, the CDR3 reads TGTGCCAGCAGTTCGACAGGGTCCCTCTCTGGAAACACCATATATTTT.

The chain carries TRBV5-1 and TRBJ1-4; 7 positions match TRBD1. Germline-derived CDR1 and CDR2 are SGHRS and YFSETQ. The CDR3 runs to 16 residues. The V and J ends lost 4 bases and 6 bases, in that order; junction bases with no gene match: 12. The CDR3 sequence is CASSPRTGGDDEKLFF. In DNA, the CDR3 is TGCGCCAGCAGCCCCAGGACAGGAGGGGATGATGAAAAACTGTTTTTT.

The V gene is TRBV15, the J gene TRBJ1-5, with 7 bases aligning to TRBD1. With 5 bases clipped from V and 4 bases from J, the junction kept 11 bases outside the gene matches. The CDR3 extends over 16 amino acids. Germline V lookup: CDR1 LNHNV, CDR2 YYDKDF (reference sequence). The CDR3 nucleotides read TGTGCCACCAGCGTTGGGACAGCTAGGGGGAATCAGCCCCAGCATTTT. Encoded protein: CATSVGTARGNQPQHF. Based on the CDR3 plus reference TRBV15 and TRBJ1-5, the full variable domain is DAMVIQNPRYQVTQFGKPVTLSCSQTLNHNVMYWYQQKSSQAPKLLFHYYDKDFNNEADTPDNFQSRRPNTSFCFLDIRSPGLGDTAMYLCATSVGTARGNQPQHFGDGTRLSIL.

This chain links TRBV28 with TRBJ2-3; D is uncertain. CDR3 length: 14 residues. V dropped 5 bases and J dropped 7 bases, with 16 bases sitting between them. From germline, CDR1 is MDHEN and CDR2 SYDVKM. The CDR3 region has the DNA TGTGCCAGCAGTCCACCCTCTTGGGGAAATACGCAGTATTTT. It encodes CASSPPSWGNTQYF.

The chain has TRBV12-3 or TRBV12-4 and TRBJ2-5, with a possible D match to TRBD2 (6 bases). CDR3 length: 14 amino acids. The V and J ends lost 7 bases and 2 bases respectively, with 14 bases between them. CDR3 loop: CASTHGTAQETQYF. The CDR3 nucleotides read TGTGCCAGCACACACGGGACTGCTCAAGAGACCCAGTACTTC.

The chain has TRBV4-2 and TRBJ1-3; unclear D gene. The CDR3 length is 15 residues. Per the germline V gene, CDR1 is LGHNA and CDR2 is YNFKEQ. Trimming pared 4 bases from V and 0 bases from J, leaving 10 bases between. CDR3 residues: CASSRPTSSGNTIYF. The DNA for the CDR3 is TGTGCCAGCAGCCGTCCGACAAGCTCTGGAAACACCATATATTTT.

The gene calls are TRBV6-2 or TRBV6-3 and TRBJ2-1; D possibly corresponds to TRBD1 (6 bases). The CDR3 contains 17 residues. Trimming shortened V by 5 bases and J by 4 bases, and 21 bases separated the two germline ends. Germline CDR1 is MNHEY and CDR2 is SVGEGT. The CDR3 is CASSQTRTALRYNEQFF. The CDR3 DNA sequence: TGTGCCAGCAGTCAAACTCGGACAGCCCTTCGATACAATGAGCAGTTCTTC.

This rearrangement joins TRBV20-1 to TRBJ2-3; D is perhaps TRBD2 (6 bases). This CDR3 contains 13 residues. Trimming left V 6 bases short and J 2 bases short, with 12 bases between. Germline lookup yields CDR1 DFQATT and CDR2 SNEGSKA (reference sequence). The CDR3 DNA reads as TGCAGTGCCGGAGGGCAGGCCACAGATACGCAGTATTTT. Its translation is CSAGGQATDTQYF.

This clonotype has only one observation. The rearrangement uses TRBV6-1 and TRBJ2-1; 9 bases are a match to TRBD2. The length of the CDR3 is 16 residues. With 5 bases clipped from V and 8 bases from J, the junction kept 13 bases outside the gene matches. CDR1 MNHNS and CDR2 SASEGT come from the germline V gene. This chain's CDR3 is CASSRTWRGGRDEQFF. The CDR3 DNA sequence: TGTGCCAGCAGTAGAACTTGGCGGGGGGGCCGGGATGAGCAGTTCTTC.

This clonotype occurred once. CDR3: CASSPRPDQETQYF. In DNA form, the CDR3 reads TGTGCCAGCAGCCCTCGTCCCGACCAAGAGACCCAGTACTTC. The chain carries TRBV7-8 and TRBJ2-5; D is ambiguous. Germline CDR1 is SGHVS and CDR2 is FQNEAQ. The CDR3 sequence is 14 residues long. V lost 5 bases, J lost 0 bases, and 10 bases lay in between.

V and J are TRBV5-1 and TRBJ1-1, with TRBD1 matching over 8 bases. The trim removed 1 base at V and 9 bases at J, leaving 8 bases unmatched. The CDR3 is made up of 14 amino acids. Germline V gives CDR1 SGHRS, CDR2 YFSETQ. CDR3 sequence (DNA): TGCGCCAGCAGCTTGTCATTTGGACAGGGCAAAGCTTTCTTT. Its protein is CASSLSFGQGKAFF.

This chain joins TRBV6-2 or TRBV6-3 and TRBJ2-6; unclear D gene. The CDR3 totals 14 residues. CDR1 is MNHEY and CDR2 is SVGEGT in the germline V gene. The V gene lost 6 bases and the J gene lost 1 base, with 7 bases spanning the gap. CDR3: CASRSISGANVLTF. DNA of the CDR3: TGTGCCAGCAGGTCCATATCTGGGGCCAACGTCCTGACTTTC.

This chain links TRBV6-5 with TRBJ1-6; maybe TRBD1 (5 bases). Germline V lookup: CDR1 MNHEY, CDR2 SVGAGI. The CDR3 is 15 amino acids. V dropped 2 bases and J dropped 9 bases, with 14 bases sitting between them. CDR3 sequence (DNA): TGTGCCAGCAGTTACGGTTGGGCGGGGGGTTCACCCCTCCACTTT. It specifies CASSYGWAGGSPLHF.

The chain is built from TRBV6-1 and TRBJ2-5; D gene unclear. This CDR3 has 12 amino acids. V was shortened by 8 bases and J by 4 bases, with 11 bases between the two germline ends. Germline V gene data show CDR1 as MNHNS and CDR2 as SASEGT. CDR3 region: CASGQRRETQYF. The DNA for the CDR3 is TGTGCCAGCGGGCAAAGGAGAGAGACCCAGTACTTC.

V usage is TRBV28 and J usage is TRBJ1-3; a weak D match, TRBD1 (5 bases). Germline CDR1 and CDR2: MDHEN and SYDVKM. Trimming pared 3 bases from V and 12 bases from J, leaving 24 bases between. CDR3 length: 16 amino acids. In DNA, the CDR3 is TGTGCCAGCAGTTTCGCGAATTGGTCCGAGGGGAGGGGCATATATTTT. As protein: CASSFANWSEGRGIYF. The variable domain in full, with the rest retrieved from reference TRBV28 and TRBJ1-3, is DVKVTQSSRYLVKRTGEKVFLECVQDMDHENMFWYRQDPGLGLRLIYFSYDVKMKEKGDIPEGYSVSREKKERFSLILESASTNQTSMYLCASSFANWSEGRGIYFGEGSWLTVV.

The rearrangement uses TRBV7-3 and TRBJ2-7; D is ambiguous. The CDR3 spans 14 residues. Germline V lookup: CDR1 SGHTA, CDR2 FQGTGA. V dropped 5 bases and J dropped 0 bases, with 11 bases sitting between them. The CDR3 loop is CASSLDRNSYEQYV. The CDR3 DNA reads as TGTGCCAGCAGCCTCGACCGGAACTCCTACGAGCAGTACGTC.

This clonotype was seen only once. The rearrangement links TRBV2 to TRBJ1-5; the D is unclear. This CDR3 contains 15 residues. V was trimmed by 5 bases and J by 0 bases, leaving 11 bases between them. Germline CDR1 is SNHLY and CDR2 is FYNNEI. The CDR3 is CASSSDGDSNQPQHF. Here the CDR3 DNA reads TGTGCCAGCAGTTCGGACGGGGATAGCAATCAGCCCCAGCATTTT.

This sequence joins TRBV4-2 and TRBJ1-2; D perhaps matches TRBD1 (6 bases). This CDR3 comprises 15 residues. V lost 4 bases and J lost 3, with 15 bases in between. Looked up from germline, CDR1 is LGHNA and CDR2 is YNFKEQ. CDR3 protein: CASSRTGQSDYGYTF. CDR3 bases: TGTGCCAGCAGCCGGACTGGACAGTCTGACTATGGCTACACCTTC.

The chain joins TRBV19 to TRBJ2-3; D possibly uses TRBD1 or TRBD2 (5 bases each). Trimming cost V 3 bases and J 1 base, with 11 bases left between them. Germline V gene lookup returns CDR1 LNHDA and CDR2 SQIVND (reference sequence). This CDR3 has 15 residues. The CDR3 nucleotides read TGTGCCAGTAGTATCGGGGCGCTGGGCACAGATACGCAGTATTTT. Protein: CASSIGALGTDTQYF.

The V and J genes are TRBV20-1 and TRBJ2-5; D may be TRBD1 (6 bases). CDR3 length: 12 amino acids. Germline lookup yields CDR1 DFQATT and CDR2 SNEGSKA (reference sequence). Trimming left V 5 bases short and J 5 bases short, with 12 bases between. The CDR3 DNA follows: TGCAGTGCTCTAGTTGACAGGGAGACCCAGTACTTC. It is translated as CSALVDRETQYF.

The chain links TRBV2 to TRBJ1-2; TRBD1 is a possible D gene (5 bases). The CDR3 consists of 17 residues. Trimming pared 10 bases from V and 1 base from J, leaving 25 bases between. From germline, CDR1 is SNHLY and CDR2 FYNNEI. DNA of the CDR3: TGTGCCAACCTCGAGGTCAGGGCAACCGACTATAACTATGGCTACACCTTC. This gives the protein CANLEVRATDYNYGYTF.

The V and J genes are TRBV20-1 and TRBJ2-5; D is ambiguous. The germline gives CDR1 DFQATT, CDR2 SNEGSKA (reference sequence). V was clipped by 6 bases and J by 5 bases, with 10 bases between them. The CDR3 extends over 11 amino acids. CDR3 region: CSAEVGETQYF. In DNA, the CDR3 is TGCAGTGCCGAGGTGGGGGAGACCCAGTACTTC.

This sequence joins TRBV12-3 or TRBV12-4 and TRBJ1-5; 7 positions match TRBD1. The CDR3 runs 12 residues. J lost 9 bases, V lost 8 bases, and 7 bases had no gene match. As DNA, the CDR3 is TGTGCCAGCGGCGAAGGGGGCCTGCCCCAGCATTTT. Its translation is CASGEGGLPQHF.

This clonotype was seen once. This chain links TRBV20-1 with TRBJ1-5, with D perhaps matching TRBD1 (5 bases). Germline assignment: CDR1 DFQATT and CDR2 SNEGSKA (reference sequence). With 3 bases removed from V and 3 bases from J, the gap between germline ends came to 15 bases. The CDR3 runs to 15 residues. Here the CDR3 reads CSARSPGVLNQPQHF. DNA of the CDR3: TGCAGTGCTAGGTCGCCGGGGGTACTCAATCAGCCCCAGCATTTT.

DNA of the CDR3: TGTGCCAGCAGTTTGGTCCTCGGGACAACTAATTCACCCCTCCACTTT. Translating it yields CASSLVLGTTNSPLHF. The chain links TRBV28 to TRBJ1-6; TRBD1 might be the D (6 bases). CDR3 length: 16 amino acids. V lost 3 bases and J lost 6, with 15 bases in between. Germline V CDR1 and CDR2: MDHEN, SYDVKM. Looking up the rest from reference TRBV28 and TRBJ1-6 gives the full variable domain: DVKVTQSSRYLVKRTGEKVFLECVQDMDHENMFWYRQDPGLGLRLIYFSYDVKMKEKGDIPEGYSVSREKKERFSLILESASTNQTSMYLCASSLVLGTTNSPLHFGNGTRLTVT.

This clonotype was seen only once. This chain links TRBV7-3 with TRBJ1-1, with D possibly being TRBD1 (6 bases). The CDR3 sequence is 16 residues long. The V end was cut by 5 bases, the J end by 0 bases, with 16 bases between. The V gene's germline CDR1 is SGHTA and CDR2 FQGTGA. Here the CDR3 DNA reads TGTGCCAGCAGCGAGCAGGGGCCCCCTATGAACACTGAAGCTTTCTTT. This sequence encodes CASSEQGPPMNTEAFF. Together with reference TRBV7-3 and TRBJ1-1, the CDR3 gives the full variable domain: GAGVSQTPSNKVTEKGKYVELRCDPISGHTALYWYRQSLGQGPEFLIYFQGTGAADDSGLPNDRFFAVRPEGSVSTLKIQRTERGDSAVYLCASSEQGPPMNTEAFFGQGTRLTVV.